This T cell receptor beta chain emerged from a study of CD8 T cells in ankylosing spondylitis. Quantitative 5'-RACE with molecular barcodes produced the TCR beta libraries. TCRdb passed the 5' RACE reads through MiXCR, listing each CDR3 protein once. The sample holds some 350,000 distinct CDR3 sequences, approximately 14% seen once. Whole-study results and caveats: Apparently characteristic of ankylosing spondylitis blood was a TCR beta motif (eight highly homologous variants). Disease-linked clones had a CD8+ phenotype and relatively low frequency in peripheral blood. The clones that were linked to disease were reported to be significantly enriched in matched synovial fluid samples from ankylosing spondylitis patients.

Germline V gene lookup returns CDR1 SGHRS and CDR2 YFSETQ. Deletions cut 3 bases from V and 2 bases from J, with 12 bases between. The CDR3 sequence is 14 residues long. This clonotype was seen a handful of times. Its antigen remains unidentified. The specimen sequenced was blood, either unsorted or a sorted T cell fraction (not recorded which). The receptor comes from a male donor with ankylosing spondylitis or in good health (not recorded which). The V call is TRBV5-1, the J call TRBJ2-7; D could derive from TRBD1 or TRBD2 (5 bases each). The CDR3 region has the DNA TGCGCCAGCAGCTGGGGGACGGATCCCTACGAGCAGTACTTC. This translates into CASSWGTDPYEQYF.